This T cell receptor beta chain was recorded in a study of T cell responses to AZD1222 COVID-19 vaccine. Study findings and constraints: Researchers took repertoire samples only after the peak T cell response had come.

Note on this clone: The antigen remains unidentified.

This CDR3 is 14 amino acids long. CDR1 and CDR2 (germline): LGHDT, YNNKEL (reference sequence). Trimming removed 5 bases at V and 6 bases at J, with 14 bases between. Data came from immunoSEQ multiplex PCR; TCRdb stores just in-frame clones and leaves some out. The data contain 65,000 to 80,000 clones, roughly nine tenths of them singletons. The receptor was isolated from an adult in good health. The J gene is TRBJ1-5, the V gene TRBV3-1 (or the pseudogene TRBV3-2), with D possibly matching TRBD1 (5 bases). The input for sequencing was peripheral blood, taken on day 0 of AZD1222 vaccination. CDR3 in amino acids: CASSYGGNGQPQHF. CDR3 in DNA: TGTGCCAGCAGCTACGGGGGTAACGGTCAGCCCCAGCATTTT.